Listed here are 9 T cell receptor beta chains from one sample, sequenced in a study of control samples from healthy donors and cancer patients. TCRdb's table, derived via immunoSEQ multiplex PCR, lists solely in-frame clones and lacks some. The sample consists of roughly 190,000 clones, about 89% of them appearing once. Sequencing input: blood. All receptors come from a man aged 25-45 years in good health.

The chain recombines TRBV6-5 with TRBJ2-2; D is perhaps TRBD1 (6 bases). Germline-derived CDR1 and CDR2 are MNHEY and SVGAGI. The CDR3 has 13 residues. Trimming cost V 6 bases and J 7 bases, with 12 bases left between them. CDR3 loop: CASSQKGGGELFF. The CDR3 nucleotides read TGTGCCAGCAGCCAGAAAGGGGGCGGGGAGCTGTTTTTT.

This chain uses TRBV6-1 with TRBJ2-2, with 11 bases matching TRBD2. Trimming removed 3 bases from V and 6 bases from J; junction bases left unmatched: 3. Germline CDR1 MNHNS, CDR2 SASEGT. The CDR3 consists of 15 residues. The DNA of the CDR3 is TGTGCCAGCAGTGATGGTAGCGGGGGGGCCGGGGAGCTGTTTTTT. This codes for CASSDGSGGAGELFF.

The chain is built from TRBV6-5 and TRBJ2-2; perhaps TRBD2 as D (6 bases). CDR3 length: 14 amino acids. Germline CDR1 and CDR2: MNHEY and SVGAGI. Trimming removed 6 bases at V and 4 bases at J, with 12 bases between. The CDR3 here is CASRRGSGTGELFF. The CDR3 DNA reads TGTGCCAGCAGACGGGGGTCGGGCACCGGGGAGCTGTTTTTT.

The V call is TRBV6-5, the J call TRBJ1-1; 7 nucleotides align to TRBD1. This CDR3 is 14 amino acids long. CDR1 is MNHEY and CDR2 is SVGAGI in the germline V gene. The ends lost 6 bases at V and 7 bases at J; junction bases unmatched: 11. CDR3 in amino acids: CASSGGTATREAFF. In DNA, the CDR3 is TGTGCCAGCAGCGGAGGGACAGCCACTCGTGAAGCTTTCTTT.

The CDR3 here is CASSIQGLAGGLSYNEQFF. CDR3 nucleotide sequence: TGTGCCAGTAGTATACAGGGACTAGCGGGGGGTCTCTCCTACAATGAGCAGTTCTTC. J is TRBJ2-1 and V is TRBV19, with 15 nucleotides matching TRBD2. V was pared by 2 bases and J by 0 bases, with 5 bases of the junction left unmatched. Germline-derived CDR1 and CDR2 are LNHDA and SQIVND (reference sequence). The CDR3 covers 19 residues. Full variable domain (remainder filled in from reference TRBV19 and TRBJ2-1): DGGITQSPKYLFRKEGQNVTLSCEQNLNHDAMYWYRQDPGQGLRLIYYSQIVNDFQKGDIAEGYSVSREKKESFPLTVTSAQKNPTAFYLCASSIQGLAGGLSYNEQFFGPGTRLTVL.

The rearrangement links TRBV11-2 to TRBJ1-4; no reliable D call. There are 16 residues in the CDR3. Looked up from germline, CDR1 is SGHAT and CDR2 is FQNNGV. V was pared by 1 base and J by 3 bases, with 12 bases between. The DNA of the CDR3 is TGTGCCAGCAGCTTAGGAGTGAGCGGGGCTAATGAAAAACTGTTTTTT. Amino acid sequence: CASSLGVSGANEKLFF. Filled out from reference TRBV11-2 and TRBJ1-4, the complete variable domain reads EAGVAQSPRYKIIEKRQSVAFWCNPISGHATLYWYQQILGQGPKLLIQFQNNGVVDDSQLPKDRFSAERLKGVDSTLKIQPAKLEDSAVYLCASSLGVSGANEKLFFGSGTQLSVL.

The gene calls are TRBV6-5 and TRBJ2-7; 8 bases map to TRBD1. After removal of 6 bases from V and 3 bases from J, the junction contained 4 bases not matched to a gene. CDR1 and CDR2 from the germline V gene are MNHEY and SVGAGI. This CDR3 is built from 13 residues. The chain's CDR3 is CASSNDRGYEQYF. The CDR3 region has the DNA TGTGCCAGCAGCAACGACAGGGGCTACGAGCAGTACTTC.

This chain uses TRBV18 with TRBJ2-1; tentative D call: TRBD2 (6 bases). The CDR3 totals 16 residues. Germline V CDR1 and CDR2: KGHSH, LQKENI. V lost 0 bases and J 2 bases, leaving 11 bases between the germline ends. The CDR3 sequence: CASSPPLGLTYNEQFF. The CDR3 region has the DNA TGTGCCAGCTCACCACCTCTAGGACTAACCTACAATGAGCAGTTCTTC.

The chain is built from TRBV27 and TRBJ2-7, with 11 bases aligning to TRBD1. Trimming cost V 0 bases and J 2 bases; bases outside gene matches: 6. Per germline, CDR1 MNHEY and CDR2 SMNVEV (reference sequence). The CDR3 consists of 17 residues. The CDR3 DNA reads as TGTGCCAGCAGTTTATCGGGGACAGGGGGTAGGACCTACGAGCAGTACTTC. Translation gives CASSLSGTGGRTYEQYF.